This T cell receptor beta chain was obtained from a study of monozygotic twins with inflammatory bowel disease. Germline V gives CDR1 MDHEN, CDR2 SYDVKM. This CDR3 is 15 amino acids long. A total RNA quantity of 3500 ng went into each TCR library. UMIs that had a 6-nucleotide sample barcode were put in using template switching. After re-calling the 5' RACE reads, TCRdb lists one entry per CDR3 protein, DNA absent. Recorded for this sample: 300,000 to 450,000 distinct CDR3 sequences. Source material: blood. The TCR comes from a human donor with ulcerative colitis or Crohn's disease, or a healthy co-twin of an affected twin (not recorded which). The V and J genes are TRBV28 and TRBJ1-5. The CDR3: CASSRYEYSNQPQHF.